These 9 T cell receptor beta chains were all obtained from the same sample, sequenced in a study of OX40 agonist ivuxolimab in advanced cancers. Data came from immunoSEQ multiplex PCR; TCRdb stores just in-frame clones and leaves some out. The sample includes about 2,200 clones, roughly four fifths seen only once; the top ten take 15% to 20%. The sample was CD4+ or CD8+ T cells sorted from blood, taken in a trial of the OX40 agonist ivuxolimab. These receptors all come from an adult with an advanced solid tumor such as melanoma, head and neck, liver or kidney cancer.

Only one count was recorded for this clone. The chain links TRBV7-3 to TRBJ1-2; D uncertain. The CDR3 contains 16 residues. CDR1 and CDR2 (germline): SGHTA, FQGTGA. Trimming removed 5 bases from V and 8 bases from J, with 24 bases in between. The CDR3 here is CASSPPRGQACWGYTF. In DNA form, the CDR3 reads TGTGCCAGCAGCCCGCCTCGTGGGCAGGCCTGTTGGGGCTACACCTTC.

The chain's CDR3 is CAISPSGSYYEQYF. The CDR3 nucleotides are TGTGCCATCAGTCCAAGCGGAAGTTACTACGAGCAGTACTTC. V and J are TRBV10-3 and TRBJ2-7; D might be TRBD2 (5 bases). The CDR3 spans 14 residues. CDR1 ENHRY and CDR2 SYGVKD come from the germline V gene. The ends were cut back, 5 bases at V and 3 bases at J, with 14 bases in the middle.

The CDR3 coding sequence is TGTGCCAGCAGCACCCCTGGGGCGGGACAGGGGGCTGAAGCTTTCTTT. Protein product: CASSTPGAGQGAEAFF. The rearrangement uses TRBV9 and TRBJ1-1, with 11 bases that match TRBD1. This CDR3 spans 16 amino acids. Looked up from germline, CDR1 is SGDLS and CDR2 is YYNGEE. Trimming took 4 bases from V and 6 from J; bases not matched to a gene: 11.

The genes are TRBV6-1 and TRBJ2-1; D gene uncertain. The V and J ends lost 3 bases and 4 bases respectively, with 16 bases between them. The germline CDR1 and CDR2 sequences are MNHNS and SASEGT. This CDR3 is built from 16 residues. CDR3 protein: CASSDPGLERYNEQFF. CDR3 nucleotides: TGTGCCAGCAGTGACCCGGGTTTGGAACGGTACAATGAGCAGTTCTTC.

Here the CDR3 reads CASSSLGVGGDEQFF. DNA of the CDR3: TGTGCCAGCAGCTCCCTAGGGGTAGGGGGCGATGAGCAGTTCTTC. The chain combines TRBV27 with TRBJ2-1; 7 nucleotides match TRBD1. The CDR3 is 15 residues long. The V gene end was trimmed by 6 bases and the J gene end by 8 bases; junction bases not matched to a gene: 13. Germline CDR1 reads MNHEY; CDR2 reads SMNVEV (reference sequence).

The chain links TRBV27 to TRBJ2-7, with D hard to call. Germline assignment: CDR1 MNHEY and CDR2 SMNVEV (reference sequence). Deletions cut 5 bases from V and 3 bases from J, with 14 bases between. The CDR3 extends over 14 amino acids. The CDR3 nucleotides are TGTGCCAGCAGTCCCGGTAGACTCAACTACGAGCAGTACTTC. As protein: CASSPGRLNYEQYF.

The CDR3 region is CASSIRRKTYGYTF. DNA of the CDR3: TGCGCCAGCAGTATACGCAGAAAGACCTATGGCTACACCTTC. V and J are TRBV23-1 and TRBJ1-2, with no clear D. TRBV23-1 is classed as an ORF, of uncertain function. This CDR3 spans 14 amino acids. V lost 5 bases to trimming and J lost 4 bases, with 14 bases between them.

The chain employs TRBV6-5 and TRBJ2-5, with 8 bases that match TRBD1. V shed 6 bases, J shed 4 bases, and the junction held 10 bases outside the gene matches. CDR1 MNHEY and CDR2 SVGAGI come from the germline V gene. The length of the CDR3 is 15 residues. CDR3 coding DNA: TGTGCCAGCAGCCCGACCCGCAGGGGGCGAGAGACCCAGTACTTC. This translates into CASSPTRRGRETQYF.

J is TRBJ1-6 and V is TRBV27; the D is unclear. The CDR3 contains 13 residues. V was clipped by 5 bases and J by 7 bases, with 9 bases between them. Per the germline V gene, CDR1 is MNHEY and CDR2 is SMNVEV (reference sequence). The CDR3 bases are TGTGCCAGCAGTCCCCTCTCAAATTCACCCCTCCACTTT. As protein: CASSPLSNSPLHF.